Following are 2 T cell receptor beta chains from one sample sequenced in a study of T cell repertoires in cytomegalovirus infection. A single record per CDR3 protein comes from TCRdb applying MiXCR to the reads. The sample includes a few hundred thousand distinct CDR3 sequences, over 7.5% of them seen just once. Material for sequencing was PBMCs. The receptors come from a human donor in good health (CMV status not recorded). Some clones in this sample may be carry-over from other donors' samples.

This clonotype appeared a few times. The chain uses TRBV7-8 and TRBJ1-4, with unresolved D. The ends were cut back, 5 bases at V and 0 bases at J, with 10 bases in the middle. Germline CDR1 SGHVS, CDR2 FQNEAQ. This CDR3 comprises 15 residues. The CDR3 sequence: CASSTYSATNEKLFF. CDR3 bases: TGTGCCAGCAGCACATACAGTGCAACTAATGAAAAACTGTTTTTT.

This clonotype was seen only a few times. The chain employs TRBV27 and TRBJ2-6, with TRBD2 matching 8 bases. The CDR3 is 17 residues long. Trimming took 6 bases from V and 0 from J; bases not matched to a gene: 7. Germline V gives CDR1 MNHEY, CDR2 SMNVEV (reference sequence). This CDR3 is CASRVGAGGSGANVLTF. In DNA, the CDR3 is TGTGCCAGCAGAGTTGGGGCGGGGGGCTCTGGGGCCAACGTCCTGACTTTC.